Included here is one T cell receptor beta chain sequence, with context. Its antigen specificity is not known. Base qualities are not at hand, and no much larger clone is one base apart. The sample is drawn from a study of blood T cell repertoires in COVID-19 (dated by TCRdb to between 2020 and 2021). Context from the whole study: Samples from collaborators originated in the United States, Italy and Spain and spanned both the acute and convalescent phases of COVID-19. Where available, HLA class I and class II types were taken from metadata supplied by the sample provider and were not determined by assay-based typing. Subjects who had been exposed to COVID-19, were actively infected with it, or had recovered from it provided the deeply sampled blood TCRbeta repertoires that made up the dataset. The samples were drawn from the first 160 participants of the ongoing ImmuneRACE study and from 1,200 or so subjects provided by 6 global collaborators. A de-identified subject ID, COVID-19 status, age in years and sex were almost always included in the sample metadata. The material from the prospective study consisted of cDNA or gDNA derived from T cells, B-cell-depleted T cells, or PBMCs. The repertoires were released in a freely available public database meant as a resource for research on the immune response to SARS-CoV-2. Overall study outcomes, separate from this receptor: How much clinical and demographic metadata was included differed by source and by participant, and the metadata was provided uncurated.

Enrolling through a virtual design, the prospective study's participants ranged in age from roughly 18 to 89 years and lived across approximately 25 United States geographic areas. In the prospective study, participants were assigned to cohorts based on the clinical history participants reported in a screening survey and a study questionnaire. ImmuneRACE Cohort 3 recovered participants were defined by two consecutive negative NP/OP PCR tests, healthcare professional clearance, or symptom resolution. Each participant in the prospective study had whole blood, serum and a nasopharyngeal or oropharyngeal swab collected by mobile phlebotomists. Additional blood draws and questionnaires over a 2-month period could optionally be provided by prospective study participants. Blood samples from the prospective study were shipped frozen or at room temperature prior to DNA extraction. V and J lose 3 bases and 3 bases, and a span of 14 bases separates them. CDR1 and CDR2 are drawn from the germline V gene: KGHSH, LQKENI. Spanning cysteine to phenylalanine, the CDR3 consists of 15 amino acids. CDR3 DNA only is kept here, 45 bases in frame from base 1.

TCRbeta CDR3 regions were amplified from genomic DNA using the immunoSEQ Assay, a bias-controlled multiplex PCR. The original pipeline was this. Nucleated cell counts per sample were estimated from amplification of reference gene primers within the assay. To quantify the absolute abundance of each unique TCRbeta CDR3 rearrangement, sequence reads were collapsed and filtered. For each sample, productive Simpson clonality was calculated by taking the square root of Simpson's diversity index across productive rearrangements. Held by TCRdb, this immuneACCESS table contains in-frame sequences only and omits some clones. Under half of the omission traces to an unresolved V gene where checked; the cause of the rest is unknown. The DNA gave D and trimming, while V, J and clone size come from that table. This sample is represented by around 200,000 clones; approximately 91% of them were singletons. The biggest ten clones account for about 0.8% of the sample.

This clonotype was obtained from a woman under 30 who had recovered from COVID-19. In this chain, TRBV18 is recombined with TRBJ1-1, with a tentative D gene TRBD1 over 6 matching bases. Specimen: PBMCs or T cells enriched from blood (not recorded which). The DNA reads TGTGCCAGCTCACCCCGACAGGCGTGGGACACTGAAGCTTTCTTT. It specifies CASSPRQAWDTEAFF.